The 30 T cell receptor beta chains given below trace back to one sample, sequenced in a study of T-cell memory formation after mild COVID-19. TCRdb passed the 5' RACE reads through MiXCR, listing each CDR3 protein once. The profile shows under 300,000 distinct CDR3 sequences, over 7% of them singletons. The sample consisted of PBMCs or a T cell subset sorted from them (not recorded which). The receptors were sampled from a man aged 18 to 35 who had mild COVID-19 (a few samples of this study predate the infection). Cell type and time point are not known.

This clonotype was seen repeatedly, ten times or more. J is TRBJ2-1 and V is TRBV14; D is unclear. The CDR3 sequence is 17 residues long. Trimming cost V 4 bases and J 8 bases, with 24 bases left between them. CDR1 is SGHDN and CDR2 is FVKESK in the germline V gene. CDR3: CASSPTRASRLWHEQFF. For the CDR3, the DNA is TGTGCCAGCAGCCCCACTCGGGCCAGCCGCTTATGGCATGAGCAGTTCTTC.

The V call is TRBV11-2, the J call TRBJ2-1, with 7 bases that match TRBD1. V was pared by 0 bases and J by 8 bases, with 10 bases of the junction left unmatched. The CDR3 covers 16 residues. Germline CDR1 reads SGHAT; CDR2 reads FQNNGV. The CDR3 nucleotides read TGTGCCAGCAGCTTAGAACGGCAGGGGGTTCGGGATGAGCAGTTCTTC. Translated: CASSLERQGVRDEQFF.

Many counts were recorded for this clonotype. The rearrangement links TRBV7-3 to TRBJ2-5; 8 nucleotides align to TRBD2. V dropped 5 bases and J dropped 7; count of bases not matched to a gene: 6. The CDR3 loop spans 13 amino acids. Germline values: CDR1 SGHTA, CDR2 FQGTGA. This CDR3 is CASSLSGRGTQYF. CDR3 bases: TGTGCCAGCAGCCTCTCCGGGAGGGGGACCCAGTACTTC.

The chain links TRBV12-3 or TRBV12-4 to TRBJ2-3; D is uncertain. Trimming stripped 7 bases from V and 0 bases from J, with 14 bases between. The CDR3 has 15 residues. The CDR3 DNA is TGTGCCAGCAAACGACAACGATCTAGCACAGATACGCAGTATTTT. The encoded protein is CASKRQRSSTDTQYF.

The chain links TRBV9 to TRBJ2-3, with D possibly TRBD2 on 5 matching bases. Looked up from germline, CDR1 is SGDLS and CDR2 is YYNGEE. V gave up 2 bases and J gave up 0 bases, with 7 bases separating them. CDR3 length: 14 amino acids. In DNA form, the CDR3 reads TGTGCCAGCAGCGTGAGGGTTAGCACAGATACGCAGTATTTT. Protein product: CASSVRVSTDTQYF.

The V and J genes are TRBV6-5 and TRBJ1-4; 7 nucleotides agree with TRBD1. V trimming: 9 bases; J trimming: 10 bases; junction bases outside the gene matches: 8. CDR1 MNHEY and CDR2 SVGAGI come from the germline V gene. CDR3 length equals 12 residues. CDR3 bases: TGTGCCAGTTGGGACAGCCAAGGAAAACTGTTTTTT. Translating gives CASWDSQGKLFF.

V gene TRBV12-3 or TRBV12-4 combines with J gene TRBJ2-7; D may correspond to TRBD1 or TRBD2 (5 bases each). V was clipped by 0 bases and J by 3 bases, with 12 bases between them. This CDR3 has 15 amino acids. The CDR3 spells CASSLAGTLNYEQYF. CDR3 coding DNA: TGTGCCAGCAGTTTAGCAGGGACGCTAAACTACGAGCAGTACTTC.

This clonotype was observed a few times. V is TRBV12-3 or TRBV12-4 and J is TRBJ2-2, with TRBD1 as a possible D gene (6 bases). CDR3 size: 13 residues. The V end was cut by 6 bases, the J end by 4 bases, with 9 bases between. CDR3 nucleotide sequence: TGTGCCAGCAGCCGACAGGTCACCGGGGAGCTGTTTTTT. This codes for CASSRQVTGELFF.

At least ten counts were recorded for this clonotype. The rearrangement uses TRBV7-8 and TRBJ1-6; D remains ambiguous. Trimming left V 5 bases short and J 8 bases short, with 10 bases between. The CDR3 loop spans 13 amino acids. From germline, CDR1 is SGHVS and CDR2 FQNEAQ. CDR3 protein: CASSLGGDSPLHF. CDR3 nucleotide sequence: TGTGCCAGCAGCCTCGGCGGTGATTCACCCCTCCACTTT.

This clonotype has more than one count but fewer than ten. The rearrangement joins TRBV5-6 to TRBJ2-2, with D perhaps given as TRBD1 or TRBD2 (6 bases each). Trimming stripped 0 bases from V and 5 bases from J, with 14 bases between. Germline CDR1 SGHDT, CDR2 YYEEEE. The CDR3 extends over 16 amino acids. The CDR3 DNA reads as TGTGCCAGCAGCTTGGGGTCCGGGGGCGGAACCGGGGAGCTGTTTTTT. It translates to CASSLGSGGGTGELFF.

The table lists this clonotype with a few counts. The chain uses TRBV4-1 and TRBJ1-2; D unresolved. Trimming stripped 0 bases from V and 7 bases from J, with 9 bases between. CDR1 and CDR2 from the germline V gene are MGHRA and YSYEKL. The length of the CDR3 is 13 residues. The DNA of the CDR3 is TGCGCCAGCAGCCAAGAGAGTGGGATTGGCTACACCTTC. The encoded protein is CASSQESGIGYTF.

This clonotype has a handful of counts. V is TRBV2 and J is TRBJ1-1; D is uncertain. The CDR3 consists of 13 residues. Trimming cost V 3 bases and J 1 base, with 6 bases left between them. Germline V lookup: CDR1 SNHLY, CDR2 FYNNEI. CDR3 sequence: CASSDQENTEAFF. CDR3 coding DNA: TGTGCCAGCAGTGACCAAGAGAACACTGAAGCTTTCTTT.

This clonotype was picked up a small number of times. The V and J genes are TRBV29-1 and TRBJ1-5; weak D call: TRBD1 (5 bases). This CDR3 comprises 11 residues. Germline CDR1 and CDR2: SQVTM and ANQGSEA. V dropped 2 bases and J dropped 11 bases, with 10 bases sitting between them. The CDR3 nucleotides are TGCAGCGTTGAACAGGGTGGAACCCAGCATTTT. Translating gives CSVEQGGTQHF. The variable domain in full, completed from reference TRBV29-1 and TRBJ1-5, reads SAVISQKPSRDICQRGTSLTIQCQVDSQVTMMFWYRQQPGQSLTLIATANQGSEATYESGFVIDKFPISRPNLTFSTLTVSNMSPEDSSIYLCSVEQGGTQHFGDGTRLSIL.

Ten or more counts support this clonotype. The V call is TRBV7-8, the J call TRBJ2-1, with TRBD2 as a possible D gene (6 bases). The germline V and J ends were trimmed by 0 bases and 5 bases, with 11 bases remaining between them. The CDR3 covers 15 residues. Germline V CDR1 and CDR2: SGHVS, FQNEAQ. CDR3 coding DNA: TGTGCCAGCAGCTTAGCGGGGGGACCCGACAATGAGCAGTTCTTC. Translation: CASSLAGGPDNEQFF.

This rearrangement joins TRBV5-1 to TRBJ2-6, with a tentative D call TRBD1 (8 bases). V was clipped by 3 bases and J by 0 bases, with 13 bases between them. Per the germline V gene, CDR1 is SGHRS and CDR2 is YFSETQ. CDR3 length equals 17 residues. CDR3 sequence: CASSSQGGRSGANVLTF. CDR3 nucleotides: TGCGCCAGCAGCTCACAGGGGGGGCGCTCTGGGGCCAACGTCCTGACTTTC.

The gene calls are TRBV7-2 and TRBJ2-3; 9 nucleotides align to TRBD2. CDR1 is SGHTA, CDR2 FQGNSA, per germline. The CDR3 spans 17 residues. V trimming: 4 bases; J trimming: 4 bases; junction bases outside the gene matches: 12. CDR3 amino acids: CASSWGLAFPFSDTQYF. The DNA of the CDR3 is TGTGCCAGCAGCTGGGGACTAGCCTTCCCTTTTTCAGATACGCAGTATTTT.

This clonotype was counted at least ten times. J is TRBJ2-5 and V is TRBV11-2; TRBD2 agrees at 8 bases. V was pared by 5 bases and J by 5 bases, with 4 bases of the junction left unmatched. CDR1 is SGHAT, CDR2 FQNNGV, per germline. The CDR3 covers 13 residues. The CDR3 region has the DNA TGTGCCAGCAGCCGTAGCGGGGTGGAGACCCAGTACTTC. This codes for CASSRSGVETQYF. Complete variable domain (other parts from reference TRBV11-2 and TRBJ2-5): EAGVAQSPRYKIIEKRQSVAFWCNPISGHATLYWYQQILGQGPKLLIQFQNNGVVDDSQLPKDRFSAERLKGVDSTLKIQPAKLEDSAVYLCASSRSGVETQYFGPGTRLLVL.

This clonotype was seen more than once but under ten times. This chain connects TRBV12-3 or TRBV12-4 to TRBJ1-6; TRBD1 is a possible D gene (6 bases). The CDR3 spans 14 residues. Between the trimmed V and J ends, which lost 6 bases and 9 bases, there was a span of 15 bases. The DNA of the CDR3 is TGTGCCAGCAGCCAACAGGGTCGTGGTTCACCCCTCCACTTT. This sequence encodes CASSQQGRGSPLHF.

The genes are TRBV12-3 or TRBV12-4 and TRBJ1-2; 9 bases line up with TRBD1. Trimming cost V 4 bases and J 7 bases; bases outside gene matches: 4. The CDR3 has 13 amino acids. Here the CDR3 DNA reads TGTGCCAGCAGTTGGGACAGGGACGTTGGCTACACCTTC. It specifies CASSWDRDVGYTF.

The CDR3 DNA sequence: TGTGCCACCAGTGGAGGCGGCGCGGGGGGGATAGATACGCAGTATTTT. Translated, it gives CATSGGGAGGIDTQYF. J is TRBJ2-3 and V is TRBV24-1; 9 positions match TRBD2. This CDR3 has 16 amino acids. The V gene's germline CDR1 is KGHDR and CDR2 SFDVKD. The V and J ends lost 5 bases and 5 bases, in that order; junction bases with no gene match: 10.

CDR3 amino acids: CASSYGTSGISYEQYF. The CDR3 DNA follows: TGTGCCAGCAGTTACGGGACTAGCGGGATCTCCTACGAGCAGTACTTC. This sequence joins TRBV6-2 or TRBV6-3 and TRBJ2-7; TRBD2 aligns across 13 bases. This CDR3 spans 16 amino acids. The V gene's germline CDR1 is MNHEY and CDR2 SVGEGT. V shed 2 bases and J 0 bases; nucleotides not matched to a gene: 1.

The V call is TRBV9, the J call TRBJ2-5, with D possibly TRBD2 on 5 matching bases. The CDR3 length is 15 residues. V lost 0 bases to trimming and J lost 3 bases, with 12 bases between them. Germline CDR1 reads SGDLS; CDR2 reads YYNGEE. The CDR3 DNA reads TGTGCCAGCAGCGTAGGACTAACGAAGGAAGAGACCCAGTACTTC. Its protein product is CASSVGLTKEETQYF.

This chain links TRBV20-1 with TRBJ1-1; TRBD1 matches 11 bases. From germline, CDR1 is DFQATT and CDR2 SNEGSKA (reference sequence). The V segment lost 6 bases and the J segment 3 bases; nucleotides outside the gene matches: 9. CDR3 length: 15 residues. CDR3 nucleotides: TGCAGTGCCGCGAGTAGGGGACAGGGGGACACTGAAGCTTTCTTT. Its protein product is CSAASRGQGDTEAFF.

The chain is built from TRBV20-1 and TRBJ1-1; D not certain. The CDR3 runs to 14 residues. CDR1 and CDR2 (germline): DFQATT, SNEGSKA (reference sequence). The germline V and J ends were trimmed by 0 bases and 4 bases, with 12 bases remaining between them. Here the CDR3 DNA reads TGCAGTGCTAGAGACCTTTTCGGGAGCACTGAAGCTTTCTTT. It codes for CSARDLFGSTEAFF.

The chain combines TRBV10-3 with TRBJ1-1; D remains unclear. CDR3 size: 13 residues. Germline V gives CDR1 ENHRY, CDR2 SYGVKD. V shed 0 bases and J shed 11 bases, with 13 bases lying between them. The CDR3 sequence: CAISESTPAKAFF. In DNA, the CDR3 is TGTGCCATCAGTGAGTCGACGCCGGCTAAGGCTTTCTTT.

This clonotype appeared a few times. The J gene is TRBJ2-1, the V gene TRBV5-6, with 8 bases matching TRBD2. The CDR3 spans 16 residues. Per the germline V gene, CDR1 is SGHDT and CDR2 is YYEEEE. Losses at the gene ends were 3 bases for V and 6 bases for J; bases not matched to a gene: 11. The CDR3 loop is CASSSLGERGINEQFF. Here the CDR3 DNA reads TGTGCCAGCAGCTCCCTTGGGGAGCGGGGGATCAATGAGCAGTTCTTC.

The chain carries TRBV30 and TRBJ2-7, with 7 bases aligning to TRBD2. CDR1 is GTSNPN, CDR2 SVGIG, per germline (reference sequence). The CDR3 has 14 residues. Losses at the gene ends were 0 bases for V and 1 base for J; bases not matched to a gene: 3. CDR3 DNA sequence: TGTGCCTGGAGTGTGGTGCGGGGGTCCTACGAGCAGTACTTC. Amino acid sequence: CAWSVVRGSYEQYF. Variable domain in full (rest from reference TRBV30 and TRBJ2-7): SQTIHQWPATLVQPVGSPLSLECTVEGTSNPNLYWYRQAAGRGLQLLFYSVGIGQISSEVPQNLSASRPQDRQFILSSKKLLLSDSGFYLCAWSVVRGSYEQYFGPGTRLTVT.

This chain links TRBV5-1 with TRBJ2-5, with D tentatively TRBD2 (6 bases). Germline V gene sequence: CDR1 SGHRS, CDR2 YFSETQ. V was trimmed by 7 bases and J by 2 bases, leaving 21 bases between them. CDR3 size: 16 residues. The CDR3 DNA reads TGCGCCAGCTCCCGACCCCGGGGAGGAAGTCAAGAGACCCAGTACTTC. This translates into CASSRPRGGSQETQYF.

The rearrangement links TRBV27 to TRBJ2-5, with 7 bases aligning to TRBD1. Trimming at V came to 5 bases and at J to 7 bases, leaving 1 base not matched to a gene. The germline V gene encodes CDR1 MNHEY and CDR2 SMNVEV (reference sequence). This CDR3 contains 11 residues. CDR3 residues: CASSRGPTQYF. The CDR3 bases are TGTGCCAGCAGTAGGGGGCCGACCCAGTACTTC.

This chain uses TRBV20-1 with TRBJ2-5; TRBD2 matches at 15 bases. The CDR3 length is 16 residues. CDR1 is DFQATT, CDR2 SNEGSKA, per germline (reference sequence). The V segment lost 5 bases and the J segment 4 bases; nucleotides outside the gene matches: 8. The CDR3 DNA reads TGCAGTGCTGGACTAGCGGGGGGGCCTGGGTTAGAGACCCAGTACTTC. Residues: CSAGLAGGPGLETQYF.